Each of the 23 T cell receptor beta chains below was sequenced from the same sample in a study of metastatic and nonmetastatic thyroid tumors. No treatment had been given to any patient before thyroid surgery. TCRdb re-called the PCR reads via MiXCR. Found here are 18,000 or so clones, under 25% of them singletons; the top ten hold about a sixth. What was sequenced was tumor tissue. These receptors were collected from a female donor with papillary thyroid cancer or a benign thyroid nodule (not recorded which). Some clones in this sample may be carry-over from other donors' samples.

Concerning this clone: An end of the junction differs from the germline gene, which may be a read error. J is TRBJ2-5 and V is TRBV11-2, with D maybe TRBD2 (7 bases). The germline V gene has CDR1 SGHAT and CDR2 FQNNGV. There are 15 residues in the CDR3. The CDR3, as DNA: TGTGCCAGCAGCTTAGACAGTGGGGGGGCGGGGACCCATTACTTC. As protein: CASSLDSGGAGTHYF.

This clone was picked up a small number of times. The V and J genes are TRBV28 and TRBJ1-2; no firm D call. V shed 6 bases and J shed 10 bases, with 12 bases lying between them. The V gene's germline CDR1 is MDHEN and CDR2 SYDVKM. The CDR3 is 11 amino acids. The CDR3 DNA reads as TGTGCCAGCAGCGAAACAAGGATCTACACCTTC. This translates into CASSETRIYTF.

In this sample, this clone turned up a few times. The chain carries TRBV6-1 and TRBJ2-7; 7 bases map to TRBD2. The CDR3 extends over 14 amino acids. Looked up from germline, CDR1 is MNHNS and CDR2 is SASEGT. With V trimmed by 6 bases and J by 3 bases, 8 bases remained unmatched. CDR3: CASRTRDYHYEQYF. The CDR3 region has the DNA TGTGCCAGCAGGACTCGGGACTACCACTACGAGCAGTACTTC.

V is TRBV20-1 and J is TRBJ2-7; D may be TRBD1 or TRBD2 (6 bases each). The CDR3 has 14 amino acids. V dropped 3 bases and J dropped 5 bases, with 17 bases sitting between them. Germline V gene sequence: CDR1 DFQATT, CDR2 SNEGSKA (reference sequence). DNA of the CDR3: TGCAGTGCTAGTAAGAGGGGGGATTGGGACGAGCAGTACTTC. It encodes CSASKRGDWDEQYF.

This clone was picked up many times. This sequence joins TRBV19 and TRBJ1-5; D gene unclear. In germline, CDR1 is LNHDA, CDR2 SQIVND (reference sequence). V lost 7 bases, J lost 4 bases, and 11 bases lay in between. CDR3 length: 13 residues. The CDR3, as DNA: TGTGCCAGTACTTTGACCGAAAATCAGCCCCAGCATTTT. It specifies CASTLTENQPQHF.

V gene TRBV12-3 or TRBV12-4 combines with J gene TRBJ2-2; TRBD2 is a possible D gene (7 bases). The V end lost 7 bases, the J end lost 1 base, and 22 bases lay between the germline ends. The CDR3 spans 18 residues. The CDR3 here is CASKASGGPTGNTGELFF. The CDR3 nucleotides read TGTGCCAGCAAAGCCTCCGGGGGGCCGACTGGGAACACCGGGGAGCTGTTTTTT.

This clone has a handful of counts. The V call is TRBV28, the J call TRBJ1-2; D perhaps matches TRBD1 (5 bases). Trimming took 8 bases from V and 1 from J, leaving 20 bases between them. Germline V gene data show CDR1 as MDHEN and CDR2 as SYDVKM. The CDR3 is 16 residues long. CDR3 in DNA: TGTGCCAGCCGGGGGAGGGGCAAGGGTGTTAACTATGGCTACACCTTC. Amino acid sequence: CASRGRGKGVNYGYTF.

Many counts were recorded for this clone. V is TRBV7-9 and J is TRBJ2-1; D uncertain. The V end was cut by 6 bases, the J end by 10 bases, with 13 bases between. Germline CDR1 is SEHNR and CDR2 is FQNEAQ (reference sequence). The CDR3 has 12 residues. CDR3 in amino acids: CASRSTASEQFF. CDR3 in DNA: TGTGCCAGCAGGTCTACGGCCAGCGAGCAGTTCTTC.

The table lists this clone with many counts. The chain is built from TRBV28 and TRBJ1-6, with TRBD1 identical over 7 bases. Germline V gene sequence: CDR1 MDHEN, CDR2 SYDVKM. The CDR3 extends over 16 amino acids. V lost 7 bases and J lost 10; bases outside the gene matches: 16. The DNA of the CDR3 is TGTGCCAGCATCCTTAGGTCAGGGGGACTTAACTCACCCCTCCACTTT. Its translation is CASILRSGGLNSPLHF.

This chain links TRBV11-3 with TRBJ2-2; 11 bases agree with TRBD2. The CDR3 runs 16 residues. CDR1 SGHNT and CDR2 YENEEA come from the germline V gene. V lost 5 bases to trimming and J lost 1 base; unmatched junction nucleotides: 3. For the CDR3, the DNA is TGTGCCAGCAGCGCCCTAGCGGGGGGGAACACCGGGGAGCTGTTTTTT. The encoded protein is CASSALAGGNTGELFF.

In its sample, this clone ranks as medium-sized (0.01 to 0.1%). The chain employs TRBV5-1 and TRBJ2-7; D might be TRBD1 or TRBD2, each matching 7 bases. Germline CDR1 SGHRS, CDR2 YFSETQ. This CDR3 has 16 amino acids. Trimming removed 4 bases at V and 4 bases at J, with 21 bases between. DNA of the CDR3: TGCGCCAGCAGCCGACGTGAGGGAGGGGGCTTATACGAGCAGTACTTC. Amino acid sequence: CASSRREGGGLYEQYF.

The V and J genes are TRBV28 and TRBJ2-7; D ambiguous. Germline CDR1 MDHEN, CDR2 SYDVKM. This CDR3 has 16 amino acids. V was clipped by 1 base and J by 3 bases, with 16 bases between them. The CDR3 loop is CASSLSPDWAGYEQYF. Here the CDR3 DNA reads TGTGCCAGCAGTTTATCTCCTGACTGGGCCGGCTACGAGCAGTACTTC.

This clone was detected ten times or more. The chain joins TRBV11-2 to TRBJ2-2; TRBD2 matches 8 bases. From germline, CDR1 is SGHAT and CDR2 FQNNGV. This CDR3 is built from 16 residues. Losses at the gene ends were 5 bases for V and 4 bases for J; bases not matched to a gene: 9. As DNA, the CDR3 is TGTGCCAGCAGCCAAGGGAGCGGGAGTGTCACCGGGGAGCTGTTTTTT. Residues: CASSQGSGSVTGELFF.

This clone was seen at least ten times. This chain links TRBV7-2 with TRBJ2-1; D is possibly TRBD2 (5 bases). The CDR3 loop spans 13 amino acids. CDR1 and CDR2 from the germline V gene are SGHTA and FQGNSA. Trimming stripped 3 bases from V and 4 bases from J, with 7 bases between. The CDR3 DNA is TGTGCCAGCAGCTTCGGGGTTTACAATGAGCAGTTCTTC. Protein sequence: CASSFGVYNEQFF.

With respect to this clone: Since the CDR3 does not end with the conserved phenylalanine or tryptophan, this likely comes from a read error. The rearrangement uses TRBV28 and TRBJ2-1, with 9 nucleotides matching TRBD1. The germline V gene has CDR1 MDHEN and CDR2 SYDVKM. The CDR3 consists of 14 residues. V was clipped by 4 bases and J by 10 bases; unmatched bases: 8. CDR3 DNA sequence: TGTGCCAGCAGTTCCGGGGGACAGGGCTACGAGCAGTTCTGC. It codes for CASSSGGQGYEQFC.

V and J are TRBV12-3 or TRBV12-4 and TRBJ1-5; 8 bases align to TRBD1. The trim removed 5 bases at V and 0 bases at J, leaving 3 bases unmatched. This CDR3 is 15 amino acids long. CDR3 sequence reads: CASSPGQGSNQPQHF. CDR3 nucleotide sequence: TGTGCCAGCAGTCCCGGACAGGGTAGCAATCAGCCCCAGCATTTT.

This clone was counted ten times or more. V is TRBV29-1 and J is TRBJ2-7; D is ambiguous. V was cut by 2 bases and J by 4 bases, with 9 bases left in between. Germline loops: CDR1 SQVTM, CDR2 ANQGSEA. There are 12 residues in the CDR3. CDR3 sequence (DNA): TGCAGCGTTGAAAAGACCCCATACGAGCAGTACTTC. Encoded protein: CSVEKTPYEQYF.

This clone was observed a few times. V and J are TRBV2 and TRBJ2-7; no reliable D call. The germline gives CDR1 SNHLY, CDR2 FYNNEI. V was trimmed by 7 bases and J by 3 bases, leaving 16 bases between them. This CDR3 spans 14 amino acids. The CDR3 DNA sequence: TGTGCCAGCATTCCCCCGAGTGGTTACTACGAGCAGTACTTC. Residues: CASIPPSGYYEQYF.

This clone showed up many times. The genes are TRBV18 and TRBJ2-7; D is possibly TRBD1 (6 bases). V was clipped by 4 bases and J by 5 bases, with 18 bases between them. The germline V gene encodes CDR1 KGHSH and CDR2 LQKENI. CDR3 length equals 15 residues. The CDR3 coding sequence is TGTGCCAGCTCACGAAAAGGAAACAGGGATAACGAGCAGTACTTC. Translating gives CASSRKGNRDNEQYF.

By sample fraction, this clone is medium-sized. The chain joins TRBV6-5 to TRBJ2-1, with 7 bases fitting TRBD2. The CDR3 consists of 14 residues. Per germline, CDR1 MNHEY and CDR2 SVGAGI. The J segment lost 14 bases and the V segment lost 2 bases, leaving 12 bases of the junction unmatched. This chain's CDR3 is CASSYAAGVGGEFF. As DNA, the CDR3 is TGTGCCAGCAGTTACGCTGCAGGTGTGGGGGGGGAGTTCTTC.

This clone was observed many times. This may be a read error: a much more frequent sequence differs by one nucleotide. This rearrangement joins TRBV4-1 to TRBJ2-2; either TRBD1 or TRBD2 may supply D (6 bases each). The CDR3 has 15 residues. Germline values: CDR1 MGHRA, CDR2 YSYEKL. The CDR3 protein is CASSQGGRGTGEPFF. As DNA, the CDR3 is TGCGCCAGCAGCCAAGGGGGGCGCGGGACCGGGGAGCCGTTTTTT.

The gene calls are TRBV6-1 and TRBJ1-2; 11 bases agree with TRBD1. The CDR3 consists of 15 residues. CDR1 is MNHNS and CDR2 is SASEGT in the germline V gene. The V gene end was trimmed by 7 bases and the J gene end by 3 bases; junction bases not matched to a gene: 7. CDR3 DNA sequence: TGTGCCAGCATAAAAGGACAGGGGGCTCACTATGGCTACACCTTC. Its protein product is CASIKGQGAHYGYTF.

A few counts support this clone. This chain joins TRBV10-1 and TRBJ1-1; D is ambiguous. The germline gives CDR1 WNHNN, CDR2 SYGVQD (reference sequence). Trimming took 8 bases from V and 0 from J, leaving 10 bases between them. The CDR3 is 13 amino acids. The CDR3 spells CASQEVMNTEAFF. CDR3 in DNA: TGCGCCAGCCAGGAGGTCATGAACACTGAAGCTTTCTTT.